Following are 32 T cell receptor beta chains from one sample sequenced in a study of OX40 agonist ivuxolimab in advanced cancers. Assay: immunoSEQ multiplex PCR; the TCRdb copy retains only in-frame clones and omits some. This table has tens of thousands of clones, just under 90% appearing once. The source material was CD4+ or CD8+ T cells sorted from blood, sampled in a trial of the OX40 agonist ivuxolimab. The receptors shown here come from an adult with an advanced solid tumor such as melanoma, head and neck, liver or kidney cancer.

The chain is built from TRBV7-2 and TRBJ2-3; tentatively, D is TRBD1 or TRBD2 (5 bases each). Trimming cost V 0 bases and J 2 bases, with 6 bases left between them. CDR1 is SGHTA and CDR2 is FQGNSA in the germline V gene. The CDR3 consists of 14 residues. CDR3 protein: CASSLAGVTDTQYF. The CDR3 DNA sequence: TGTGCCAGCAGCTTAGCGGGGGTCACAGATACGCAGTATTTT. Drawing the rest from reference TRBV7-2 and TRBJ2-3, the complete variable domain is GAGVSQSPSNKVTEKGKDVELRCDPISGHTALYWYRQSLGQGLEFLIYFQGNSAPDKSGLPSDRFSAERTGGSVSTLTIQRTQQEDSAVYLCASSLAGVTDTQYFGPGTRLTVL.

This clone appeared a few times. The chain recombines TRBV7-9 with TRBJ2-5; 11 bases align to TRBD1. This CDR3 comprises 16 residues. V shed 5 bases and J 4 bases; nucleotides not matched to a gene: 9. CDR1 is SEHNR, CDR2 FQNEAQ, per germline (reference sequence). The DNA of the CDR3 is TGTGCCAGCAGCGGCCGGGACAGGGGGGAGGGAGAGACCCAGTACTTC. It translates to CASSGRDRGEGETQYF.

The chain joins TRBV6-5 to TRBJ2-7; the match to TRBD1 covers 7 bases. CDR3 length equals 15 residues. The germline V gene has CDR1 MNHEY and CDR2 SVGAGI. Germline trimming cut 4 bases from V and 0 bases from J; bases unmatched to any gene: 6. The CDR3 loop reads CASSSPGTASYEQYF. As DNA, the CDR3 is TGTGCCAGCAGTTCCCCTGGGACAGCCTCCTACGAGCAGTACTTC.

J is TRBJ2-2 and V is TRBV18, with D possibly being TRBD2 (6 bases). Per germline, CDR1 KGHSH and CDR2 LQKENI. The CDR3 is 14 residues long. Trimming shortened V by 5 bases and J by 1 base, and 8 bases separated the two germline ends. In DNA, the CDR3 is TGTGCCAGCTCAATCGGGGGGAACACCGGGGAGCTGTTTTTT. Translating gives CASSIGGNTGELFF. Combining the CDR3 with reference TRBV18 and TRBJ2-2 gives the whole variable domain NAGVMQNPRHLVRRRGQEARLRCSPMKGHSHVYWYRQLPEEGLKFMVYLQKENIIDESGMPKERFSAEFPKEGPSILRIQQVVRGDSAAYFCASSIGGNTGELFFGEGSRLTVL.

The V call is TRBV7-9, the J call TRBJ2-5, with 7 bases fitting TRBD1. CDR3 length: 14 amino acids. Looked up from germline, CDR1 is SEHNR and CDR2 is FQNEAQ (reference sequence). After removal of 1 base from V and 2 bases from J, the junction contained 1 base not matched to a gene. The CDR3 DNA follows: TGTGCCAGCAGCTTAGGGACAGGACAAGAGACCCAGTACTTC. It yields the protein CASSLGTGQETQYF.

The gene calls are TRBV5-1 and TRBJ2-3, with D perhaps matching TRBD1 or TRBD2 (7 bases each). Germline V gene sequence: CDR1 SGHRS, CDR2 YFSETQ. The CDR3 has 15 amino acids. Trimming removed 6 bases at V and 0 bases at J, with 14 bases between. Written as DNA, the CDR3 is TGCGCCAGCACCGGGGAGGGGGCTAGCACAGATACGCAGTATTTT. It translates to CASTGEGASTDTQYF.

The CDR3 sequence is CASSGGQGTRQYF. DNA of the CDR3: TGTGCCAGCAGCGGGGGACAGGGGACCCGGCAGTACTTC. The chain uses TRBV11-2 and TRBJ2-5, with 10 positions matching TRBD1. Germline V gene data show CDR1 as SGHAT and CDR2 as FQNNGV. The CDR3 is made up of 13 amino acids. V gave up 5 bases and J gave up 11 bases; unmatched junction bases: 8.

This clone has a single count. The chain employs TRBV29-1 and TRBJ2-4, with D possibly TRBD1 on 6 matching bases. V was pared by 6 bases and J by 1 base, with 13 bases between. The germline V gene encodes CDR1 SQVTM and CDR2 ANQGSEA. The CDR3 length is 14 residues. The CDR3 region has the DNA TGCAGCGTCACCGAGGGGGACGCCAAAAACATTCAGTACTTC. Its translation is CSVTEGDAKNIQYF.

The CDR3 DNA sequence: TGTGCCAGCAGCTTAGGTCCCGGTGGGACAGATACGCAGTATTTT. This sequence encodes CASSLGPGGTDTQYF. V and J are TRBV11-2 and TRBJ2-3; D unresolved. This CDR3 spans 15 amino acids. Trimming took 1 base from V and 3 from J, leaving 11 bases between them. Germline CDR1 and CDR2: SGHAT and FQNNGV.

The CDR3 DNA follows: TGTGCCACATCGACAGGGGGAGGACTTCGACAGTACTTC. It specifies CATSTGGGLRQYF. The chain links TRBV19 to TRBJ2-5, with 9 nucleotides matching TRBD1. Germline loops: CDR1 LNHDA, CDR2 SQIVND (reference sequence). With 10 bases clipped from V and 11 bases from J, the junction kept 14 bases outside the gene matches. This CDR3 contains 13 residues.

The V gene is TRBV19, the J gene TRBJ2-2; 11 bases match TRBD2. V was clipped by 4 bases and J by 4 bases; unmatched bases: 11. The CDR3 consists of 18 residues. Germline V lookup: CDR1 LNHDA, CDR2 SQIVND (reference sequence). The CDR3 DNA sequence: TGTGCCAGTAGTAGGTCGGTACTAGCGGGAGCCGGCACCGGGGAGCTGTTTTTT. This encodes CASSRSVLAGAGTGELFF.

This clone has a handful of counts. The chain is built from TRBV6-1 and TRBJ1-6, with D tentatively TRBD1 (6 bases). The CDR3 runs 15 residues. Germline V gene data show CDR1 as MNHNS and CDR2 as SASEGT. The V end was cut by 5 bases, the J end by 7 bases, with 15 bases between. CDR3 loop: CASSPPGQPNSPLHF. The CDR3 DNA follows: TGTGCCAGCAGTCCACCGGGACAACCAAATTCACCCCTCCACTTT.

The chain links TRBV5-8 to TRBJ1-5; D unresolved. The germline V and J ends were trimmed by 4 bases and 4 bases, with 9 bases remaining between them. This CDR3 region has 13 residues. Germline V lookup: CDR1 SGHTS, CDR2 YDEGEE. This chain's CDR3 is CASSPERNQPQHF. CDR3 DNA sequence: TGTGCCAGCAGCCCCGAGAGAAATCAGCCCCAGCATTTT. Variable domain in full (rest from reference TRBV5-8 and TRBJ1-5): EAGVTQSPTHLIKTRGQQATLRCSPISGHTSVYWYQQALGLGLQFLLWYDEGEERNRGNFPPRFSGRQFPNYSSELNVNALELEDSALYLCASSPERNQPQHFGDGTRLSIL.

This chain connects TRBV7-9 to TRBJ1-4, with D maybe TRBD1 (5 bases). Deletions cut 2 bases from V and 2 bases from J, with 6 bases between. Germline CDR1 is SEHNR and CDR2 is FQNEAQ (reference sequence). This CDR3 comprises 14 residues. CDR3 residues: CASSLRQTNEKLFF. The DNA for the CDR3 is TGTGCCAGCAGCTTAAGACAGACTAATGAAAAACTGTTTTTT.

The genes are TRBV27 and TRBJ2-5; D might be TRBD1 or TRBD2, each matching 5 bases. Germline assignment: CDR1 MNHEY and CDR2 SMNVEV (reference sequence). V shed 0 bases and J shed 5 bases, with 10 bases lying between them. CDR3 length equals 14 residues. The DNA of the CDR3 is TGTGCCAGCAGTTTATCGGGGGTGGGGGAGACCCAGTACTTC. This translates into CASSLSGVGETQYF.

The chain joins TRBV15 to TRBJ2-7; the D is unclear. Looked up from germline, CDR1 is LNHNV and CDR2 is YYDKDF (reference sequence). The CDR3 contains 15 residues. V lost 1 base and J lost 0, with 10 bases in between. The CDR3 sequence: CATSRGSADSYEQYF. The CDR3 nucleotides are TGTGCCACCAGCAGAGGATCGGCGGACTCCTACGAGCAGTACTTC.

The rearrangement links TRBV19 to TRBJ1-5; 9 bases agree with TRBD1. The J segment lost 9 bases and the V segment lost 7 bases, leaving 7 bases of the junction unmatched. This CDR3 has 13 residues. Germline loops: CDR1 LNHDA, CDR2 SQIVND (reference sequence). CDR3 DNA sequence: TGTGCCAGTAAGGGACAGGGAACGTCGCCCCAGCATTTT. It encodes CASKGQGTSPQHF.

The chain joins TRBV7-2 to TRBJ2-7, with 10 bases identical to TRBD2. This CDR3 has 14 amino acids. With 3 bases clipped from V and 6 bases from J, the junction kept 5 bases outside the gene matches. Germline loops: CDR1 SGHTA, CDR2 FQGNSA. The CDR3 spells CASSFTSGTGEQYF. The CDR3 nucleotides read TGTGCCAGCAGCTTTACTAGCGGGACAGGCGAGCAGTACTTC.

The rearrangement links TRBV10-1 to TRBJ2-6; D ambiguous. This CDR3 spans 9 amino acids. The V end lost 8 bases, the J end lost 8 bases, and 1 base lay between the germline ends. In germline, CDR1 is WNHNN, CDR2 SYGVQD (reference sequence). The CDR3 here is CASPNVLTF. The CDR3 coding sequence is TGCGCCAGCCCCAACGTCCTGACTTTC.

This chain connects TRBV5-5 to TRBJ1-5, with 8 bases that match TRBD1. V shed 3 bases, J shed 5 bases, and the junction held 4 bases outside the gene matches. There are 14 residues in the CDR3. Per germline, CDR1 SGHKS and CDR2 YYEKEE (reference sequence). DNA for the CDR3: TGTGCCAGCAGCTCCCAACAGGGGGATCAGCCCCAGCATTTT. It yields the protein CASSSQQGDQPQHF.

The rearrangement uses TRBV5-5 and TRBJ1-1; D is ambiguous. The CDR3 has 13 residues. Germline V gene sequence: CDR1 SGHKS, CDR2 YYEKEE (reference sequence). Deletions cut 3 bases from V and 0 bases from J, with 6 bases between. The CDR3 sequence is CASSSLVNTEAFF. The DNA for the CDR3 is TGTGCCAGCAGCTCCCTTGTGAACACTGAAGCTTTCTTT.

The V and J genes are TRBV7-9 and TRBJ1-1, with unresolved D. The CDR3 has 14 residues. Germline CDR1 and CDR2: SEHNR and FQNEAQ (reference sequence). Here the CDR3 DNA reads TGTGCAGCATCATTCGGGTCAGAGTACACTGAAGCTTTCTTT. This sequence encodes CAASFGSEYTEAFF.

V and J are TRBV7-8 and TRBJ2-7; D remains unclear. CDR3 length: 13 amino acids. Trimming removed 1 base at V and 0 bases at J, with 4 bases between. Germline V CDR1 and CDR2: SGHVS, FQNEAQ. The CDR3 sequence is CASSLVLSYEQYF. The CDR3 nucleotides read TGTGCCAGCAGCTTAGTACTCTCCTACGAGCAGTACTTC.

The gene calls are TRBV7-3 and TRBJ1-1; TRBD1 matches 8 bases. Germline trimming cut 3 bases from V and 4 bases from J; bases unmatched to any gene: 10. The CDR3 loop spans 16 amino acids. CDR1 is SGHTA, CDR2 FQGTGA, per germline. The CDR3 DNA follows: TGTGCCAGCAGCTTGCGGGGGCAGGGGGCGGGCACTGAAGCTTTCTTT. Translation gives CASSLRGQGAGTEAFF. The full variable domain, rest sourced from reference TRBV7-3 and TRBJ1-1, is GAGVSQTPSNKVTEKGKYVELRCDPISGHTALYWYRQSLGQGPEFLIYFQGTGAADDSGLPNDRFFAVRPEGSVSTLKIQRTERGDSAVYLCASSLRGQGAGTEAFFGQGTRLTVV.

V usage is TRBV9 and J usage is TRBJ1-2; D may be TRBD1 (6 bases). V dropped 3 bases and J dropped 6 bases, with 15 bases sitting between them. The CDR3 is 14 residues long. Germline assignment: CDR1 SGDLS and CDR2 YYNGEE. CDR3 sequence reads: CASSAGRRGDGYTF. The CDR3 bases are TGTGCCAGCAGCGCAGGTCGGAGGGGGGATGGCTACACCTTC.

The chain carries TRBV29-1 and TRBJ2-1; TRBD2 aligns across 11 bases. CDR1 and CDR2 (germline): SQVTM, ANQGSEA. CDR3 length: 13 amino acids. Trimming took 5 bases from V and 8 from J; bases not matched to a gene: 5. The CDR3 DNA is TGCAGCGTTCTAGCGGGAGGCCTCGATGAGCAGTTCTTC. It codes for CSVLAGGLDEQFF.

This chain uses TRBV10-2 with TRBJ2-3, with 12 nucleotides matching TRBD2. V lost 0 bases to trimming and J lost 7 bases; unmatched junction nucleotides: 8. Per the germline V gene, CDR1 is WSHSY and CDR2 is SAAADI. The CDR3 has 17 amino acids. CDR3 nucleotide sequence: TGCGCCAGCAGTGAGTCCATACTAGCGGGAGGACTTAATACGCAGTATTTT. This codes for CASSESILAGGLNTQYF.

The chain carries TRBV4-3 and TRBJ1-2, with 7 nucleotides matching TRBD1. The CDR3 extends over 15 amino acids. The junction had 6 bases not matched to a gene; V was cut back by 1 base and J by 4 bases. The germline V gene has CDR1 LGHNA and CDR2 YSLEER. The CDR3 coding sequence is TGCGCCAGCAGCCAAGTCCCAGGGGGGGGCTATGGCTACACCTTC. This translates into CASSQVPGGGYGYTF.

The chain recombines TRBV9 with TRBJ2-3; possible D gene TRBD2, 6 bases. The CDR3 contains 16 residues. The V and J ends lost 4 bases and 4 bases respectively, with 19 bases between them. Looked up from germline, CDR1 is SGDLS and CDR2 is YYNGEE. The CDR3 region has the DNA TGTGCCAGCAGCCCCCCTAGCGAACGGGCTTCAGATACGCAGTATTTT. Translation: CASSPPSERASDTQYF.

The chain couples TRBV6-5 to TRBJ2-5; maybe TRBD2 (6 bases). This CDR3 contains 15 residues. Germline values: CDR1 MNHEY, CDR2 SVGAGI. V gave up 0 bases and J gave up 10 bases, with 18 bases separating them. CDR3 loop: CASSYSRGGPGSQYF. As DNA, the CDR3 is TGTGCCAGCAGTTACTCGAGGGGAGGCCCTGGGAGCCAGTACTTC.

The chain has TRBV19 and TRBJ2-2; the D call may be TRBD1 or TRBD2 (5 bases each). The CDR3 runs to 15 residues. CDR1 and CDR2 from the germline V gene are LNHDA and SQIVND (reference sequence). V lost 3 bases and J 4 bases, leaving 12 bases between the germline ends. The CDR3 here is CASSIDPGLTGELFF. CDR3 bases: TGTGCCAGTAGTATCGATCCGGGGCTCACCGGGGAGCTGTTTTTT.

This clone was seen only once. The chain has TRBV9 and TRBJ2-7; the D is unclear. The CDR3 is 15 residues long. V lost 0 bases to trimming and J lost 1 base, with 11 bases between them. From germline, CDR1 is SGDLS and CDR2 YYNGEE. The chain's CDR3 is CASSVGPSPSYEQYF. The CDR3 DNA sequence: TGTGCCAGCAGCGTAGGCCCCTCCCCTTCCTACGAGCAGTACTTC.